A single sample is the source of the 5 T cell receptor beta chains below, sequenced in a study of cytomegalovirus exposure and HLA in healthy donors. The study ran its PCR with 60 Vbeta and 13 Jbeta primers. Data came from immunoSEQ multiplex PCR; TCRdb stores just in-frame clones and leaves some out. The table lists 250,000 to 350,000 clones, roughly 88% of them singletons. Sequencing used PBMCs. The receptors originated from a man aged 40-49 years in good health and CMV-seropositive.

This chain links TRBV4-1 with TRBJ2-1, with D possibly TRBD2 on 7 matching bases. Germline V CDR1 and CDR2: MGHRA, YSYEKL. The length of the CDR3 is 16 residues. V lost 1 base, J lost 7 bases, and 17 bases lay in between. For the CDR3, the DNA is TGCGCCAGCAGCCAAGGGGGGGCGGGAGTAGGGAATGAGCAGTTCTTC. Residues: CASSQGGAGVGNEQFF.

The V call is TRBV27, the J call TRBJ2-5; no firm D call. V lost 3 bases and J lost 5, with 7 bases in between. The CDR3 spans 12 residues. Germline CDR1 reads MNHEY; CDR2 reads SMNVEV (reference sequence). DNA of the CDR3: TGTGCCAGCAGTTTGCTCCGGGAGACCCAGTACTTC. This encodes CASSLLRETQYF.

CDR3 sequence: CASSDPASGNNEQFF. The CDR3 DNA reads as TGTGCCAGCAGTGACCCGGCTAGCGGGAACAATGAGCAGTTCTTC. This sequence joins TRBV6-4 and TRBJ2-1, with TRBD2 matching over 9 bases. The CDR3 has 15 amino acids. Trimming removed 2 bases from V and 5 bases from J; junction bases left unmatched: 4. CDR1 is MRHNA and CDR2 is SNTAGT in the germline V gene.

The chain couples TRBV2 to TRBJ2-7; TRBD2 matches 14 bases. CDR1 is SNHLY and CDR2 is FYNNEI in the germline V gene. V was pared by 5 bases and J by 5 bases, with 14 bases of the junction left unmatched. The CDR3 is made up of 18 amino acids. DNA for the CDR3: TGTGCCAGCAGTTTACCGGGACTAGCGGGAGTAAGATACCACGAGCAGTACTTC. Translated, it gives CASSLPGLAGVRYHEQYF.

In regard to this clone: The same CDR3 is also encoded by other DNA sequences in this sample. The rearrangement links TRBV18 to TRBJ2-4; D ambiguous. There are 16 residues in the CDR3. Germline V lookup: CDR1 KGHSH, CDR2 LQKENI. The V end was cut by 5 bases, the J end by 0 bases, with 14 bases between. CDR3: CASSTSTTGAKNIQYF. For the CDR3, the DNA is TGTGCCAGCTCAACCTCCACTACCGGAGCCAAAAACATTCAGTACTTC.